The 19 T cell receptor beta chains given below trace back to one sample, sequenced in a study of human T cells and chemical hapten exposure. TCRdb recomputed calls from the RACE reads with MiXCR, one row per CDR3 protein. The data contain roughly 200,000 distinct CDR3 sequences, 24% of them seen just once; the ten biggest clones take up 2.5%. Time point defined: patch test 3, about 24 weeks after DPC sensitization. Treatment denoted: therapeutic diphenylcyclopropenone sensitization with weekly scalp DPC. The material was whole blood, obtained in connection with sensitization to the hapten diphenylcyclopropenone (DPC). The receptors come from a woman in her 40s with alopecia areata. Some clones in this sample may be carry-over from other donors' samples.

This chain connects TRBV28 to TRBJ2-3; tentatively, D is TRBD2 (5 bases). In germline, CDR1 is MDHEN, CDR2 SYDVKM. The ends were cut back, 5 bases at V and 2 bases at J, with 14 bases in the middle. The length of the CDR3 is 15 residues. CDR3 nucleotide sequence: TGTGCCAGCAGTAGTTTGGGAGACCACACAGATACGCAGTATTTT. This translates into CASSSLGDHTDTQYF.

This clonotype has at least ten counts. The V and J genes are TRBV20-1 and TRBJ2-7, with 10 bases aligning to TRBD1. V gave up 6 bases and J gave up 2 bases; unmatched junction bases: 4. Germline V CDR1 and CDR2: DFQATT, SNEGSKA (reference sequence). The CDR3 is 13 residues long. CDR3 region: CSARQGAAYEQYF. CDR3 nucleotide sequence: TGCAGTGCCCGACAGGGGGCAGCCTACGAGCAGTACTTC.

This clonotype was seen a few times. V is TRBV28 and J is TRBJ2-5, with TRBD1 matching 10 bases. The CDR3 totals 16 residues. The junction had 15 bases not matched to a gene; V was cut back by 8 bases and J by 6 bases. CDR1 is MDHEN, CDR2 SYDVKM, per germline. The CDR3 DNA sequence: TGTGCCAGCTATATTGCCGGGACAGGGGTCGCGAAGACCCAGTACTTC. Translated: CASYIAGTGVAKTQYF.

This clonotype was recorded at least ten times. V is TRBV29-1 and J is TRBJ2-1, with 7 bases fitting TRBD2. Losses at the gene ends were 3 bases for V and 7 bases for J; bases not matched to a gene: 6. CDR1 and CDR2 (germline): SQVTM, ANQGSEA. This CDR3 comprises 13 residues. The CDR3 DNA reads as TGCAGCGTTGATGTGGGTAGCGGGAATGAGCAGTTCTTC. Translated: CSVDVGSGNEQFF.

The chain recombines TRBV20-1 with TRBJ2-3, with 7 bases lining up with TRBD2. The CDR3 is made up of 14 amino acids. V lost 5 bases and J lost 1; bases outside the gene matches: 6. Germline CDR1 is DFQATT and CDR2 is SNEGSKA (reference sequence). Written as DNA, the CDR3 is TGCAGTGCTTCTAGCGGTCGGGGCACAGATACGCAGTATTTT. Translated: CSASSGRGTDTQYF.

This clonotype was seen only a few times. The chain recombines TRBV29-1 with TRBJ1-2, with D possibly matching TRBD1 (5 bases). The V and J ends lost 2 bases and 7 bases respectively, with 14 bases between them. CDR3 length equals 13 residues. Germline V gene sequence: CDR1 SQVTM, CDR2 ANQGSEA. The CDR3 nucleotides read TGCAGCGTTGAAAACTTACCCGGGGGTGGCTACACCTTC. Translating gives CSVENLPGGGYTF.

The chain joins TRBV5-1 to TRBJ2-1, with 7 bases aligning to TRBD1. V trimming: 2 bases; J trimming: 5 bases; junction bases outside the gene matches: 7. The CDR3 length is 15 residues. Germline V CDR1 and CDR2: SGHRS, YFSETQ. The CDR3 nucleotides read TGCGCCAGCAGCTTATCAAGGGGACAGCACAATGAGCAGTTCTTC. It is translated as CASSLSRGQHNEQFF.

This clonotype appeared a few times. This CDR3 reads CSAVQGGGSPLHF. CDR3 sequence (DNA): TGCAGTGCTGTACAGGGGGGCGGTTCACCCCTCCACTTT. The genes are TRBV20-1 and TRBJ1-6; TRBD1 aligns across 8 bases. Trimming at V came to 5 bases and at J to 9 bases, leaving 6 bases not matched to a gene. CDR3 size: 13 residues. CDR1 is DFQATT and CDR2 is SNEGSKA in the germline V gene (reference sequence).

The V call is TRBV29-1, the J call TRBJ2-1; D is perhaps TRBD1 (5 bases). The CDR3 contains 11 residues. Germline values: CDR1 SQVTM, CDR2 ANQGSEA. Deletions cut 4 bases from V and 10 bases from J, with 11 bases between. The CDR3 reads CSVATAVEQFF. CDR3 sequence (DNA): TGCAGCGTTGCGACAGCCGTCGAGCAGTTCTTC.

The rearrangement uses TRBV20-1 and TRBJ2-7; 8 nucleotides match TRBD1. From germline, CDR1 is DFQATT and CDR2 SNEGSKA (reference sequence). The trim removed 6 bases at V and 2 bases at J, leaving 12 bases unmatched. This CDR3 has 15 residues. The CDR3 DNA reads TGCAGTGCCGGCCCAAAGGACAGGGCGACCTACGAGCAGTACTTC. Translated, it gives CSAGPKDRATYEQYF.

The chain recombines TRBV6-2 or TRBV6-3 with TRBJ2-5; D is perhaps TRBD2 (6 bases). The germline V gene has CDR1 MNHEY and CDR2 SVGEGT. V lost 3 bases to trimming and J lost 1 base, with 12 bases between them. The CDR3 contains 15 residues. The CDR3 here is CASSYWAGLQETQYF. The CDR3 DNA reads as TGTGCCAGCAGTTATTGGGCGGGACTCCAAGAGACCCAGTACTTC.

The chain is built from TRBV29-1 and TRBJ2-3, with D hard to call. The CDR3 runs to 12 residues. In germline, CDR1 is SQVTM, CDR2 ANQGSEA. Trimming pared 6 bases from V and 3 bases from J, leaving 10 bases between. The CDR3 DNA follows: TGCAGCGTCATGAAAACAACAGATACGCAGTATTTT. Its protein is CSVMKTTDTQYF.

The rearrangement joins TRBV20-1 to TRBJ1-2; weak D call: TRBD1 (6 bases). CDR3 length: 15 amino acids. Germline V gene lookup returns CDR1 DFQATT and CDR2 SNEGSKA (reference sequence). Between the trimmed V and J ends, which lost 6 bases and 4 bases, there was a span of 21 bases. CDR3 loop: CSAPGVMWVGYGYTF. The CDR3 coding sequence is TGCAGTGCCCCAGGGGTAATGTGGGTTGGCTATGGCTACACCTTC.

The chain links TRBV4-1 to TRBJ2-4; TRBD2 aligns across 9 bases. This CDR3 contains 15 residues. Germline CDR1 MGHRA, CDR2 YSYEKL. J was trimmed by 7 bases and V by 2 bases; bases with no gene match: 6. CDR3 protein: CASSQLGLAMNIQYF. Written as DNA, the CDR3 is TGCGCCAGCAGCCAACTAGGACTAGCGATGAACATTCAGTACTTC.

The rearrangement uses TRBV6-5 and TRBJ1-2; D uncertain. V lost 2 bases and J lost 0, with 13 bases in between. CDR3 size: 16 residues. The germline V gene encodes CDR1 MNHEY and CDR2 SVGAGI. The CDR3 loop is CASSYQGVGANYGYTF. The CDR3 coding sequence is TGTGCCAGCAGTTACCAAGGAGTAGGAGCTAACTATGGCTACACCTTC.

The chain employs TRBV4-2 and TRBJ1-5; D uncertain. Trimming took 0 bases from V and 2 from J, leaving 8 bases between them. The V gene's germline CDR1 is LGHNA and CDR2 YNFKEQ. This CDR3 region has 15 residues. The chain's CDR3 is CASSQDGRRNQPQHF. For the CDR3, the DNA is TGTGCCAGCAGCCAAGACGGGCGGCGCAATCAGCCCCAGCATTTT.

V usage is TRBV7-2 and J usage is TRBJ2-7; D is undetermined. V was clipped by 8 bases and J by 0 bases, with 11 bases between them. Germline V gene sequence: CDR1 SGHTA, CDR2 FQGNSA. The CDR3 has 13 amino acids. CDR3 sequence reads: CASGEPSSYEQYF. The CDR3 DNA is TGTGCCAGCGGGGAACCGAGCTCCTACGAGCAGTACTTC.

This chain links TRBV7-2 with TRBJ2-5; TRBD1 is a possible D gene (6 bases). Germline lookup yields CDR1 SGHTA and CDR2 FQGNSA. V was clipped by 2 bases and J by 4 bases, with 8 bases between them. This CDR3 comprises 13 residues. In nucleotides, the CDR3 is TGTGCCAGCAGCTTACGGGACACAGAGACCCAGTACTTC. The encoded protein is CASSLRDTETQYF.

The rearrangement links TRBV7-9 to TRBJ2-5; 7 bases are a match to TRBD1. J was trimmed by 1 base and V by 5 bases; bases with no gene match: 7. CDR1 is SEHNR, CDR2 FQNEAQ, per germline (reference sequence). This CDR3 has 15 amino acids. Written as DNA, the CDR3 is TGTGCCAGCAGCCCCTGGGGACAGTCCCAAGAGACCCAGTACTTC. Its translation is CASSPWGQSQETQYF. Together with reference TRBV7-9 and TRBJ2-5, the CDR3 gives the full variable domain: DTGVSQNPRHKITKRGQNVTFRCDPISEHNRLYWYRQTLGQGPEFLTYFQNEAQLEKSRLLSDRFSAERPKGSFSTLEIQRTEQGDSAMYLCASSPWGQSQETQYFGPGTRLLVL.